The 27 T cell receptor beta chains listed next were all sequenced from one sample in a study of radiation and T cells in renal cell carcinoma. As to time point: blood 2 weeks post-SBRT. Documented treatment: 15 Gy SBRT to primary tumor, nephrectomy 4 weeks later. Sequencing was performed with immunoSEQ multiplex PCR; in TCRdb, only in-frame clones are kept and a portion is missing. The table has about 150,000 clones, roughly 90% seen once; the top ten hold around 13%. Sequencing was performed on blood, taken from a patient whose treatment included radiotherapy and nephrectomy. The receptors derive from a woman in her 50s with renal cell carcinoma.

This clone was detected ten times or more. The chain recombines TRBV5-4 with TRBJ1-2; TRBD1 aligns across 7 bases. Germline V lookup: CDR1 SGHNT, CDR2 YYREEE (reference sequence). The CDR3 is 15 residues long. V shed 3 bases, J shed 0 bases, and the junction held 5 bases outside the gene matches. Here the CDR3 DNA reads TGTGCCAGCAGCTACCGGGACAGCGCTAACTATGGCTACACCTTC. Translating gives CASSYRDSANYGYTF. The entire variable domain, with the rest obtained from reference TRBV5-4 and TRBJ1-2, is as follows: ETGVTQSPTHLIKTRGQQVTLRCSSQSGHNTVSWYQQALGQGPQFIFQYYREEENGRGNFPPRFSGLQFPNYSSELNVNALELDDSALYLCASSYRDSANYGYTFGSGTRLTVV.

V and J are TRBV14 and TRBJ1-2, with D maybe TRBD1 (5 bases). V was cut by 2 bases and J by 4 bases, with 11 bases left in between. Germline V CDR1 and CDR2: SGHDN, FVKESK. The CDR3 has 14 residues. The CDR3 loop is CASSQPGHPYGYTF. CDR3 bases: TGTGCCAGCAGCCAACCAGGACACCCCTATGGCTACACCTTC.

V and J are TRBV7-2 and TRBJ2-7; 13 bases agree with TRBD2. Trimming removed 5 bases from V and 0 bases from J; junction bases left unmatched: 4. The CDR3 covers 16 residues. Germline values: CDR1 SGHTA, CDR2 FQGNSA. CDR3 protein: CASSKTSGGTSYEQYF. DNA of the CDR3: TGTGCCAGCAGCAAGACTAGCGGGGGGACCTCCTACGAGCAGTACTTC.

The J gene is TRBJ1-1, the V gene TRBV6-1, with a possible D match to TRBD1 (5 bases). CDR3 size: 14 residues. Germline V gene lookup returns CDR1 MNHNS and CDR2 SASEGT. V dropped 4 bases and J dropped 4 bases, with 13 bases sitting between them. This CDR3 is CASSAVGGGTEAFF. CDR3 DNA: TGTGCCAGCAGTGCGGTCGGCGGGGGCACTGAAGCTTTCTTT.

The genes are TRBV4-2 and TRBJ2-2, with 8 bases fitting TRBD2. The CDR3 consists of 16 residues. J lost 1 base, V lost 2 bases, and 3 bases had no gene match. Germline V CDR1 and CDR2: LGHNA, YNFKEQ. The CDR3 DNA reads TGTGCCAGCAGCCAACGGACTAGCCTGAACACCGGGGAGCTGTTTTTT. It specifies CASSQRTSLNTGELFF.

The chain recombines TRBV5-1 with TRBJ2-7; the D call may be TRBD1 or TRBD2 (7 bases each). V dropped 3 bases and J dropped 3 bases, with 13 bases sitting between them. From germline, CDR1 is SGHRS and CDR2 YFSETQ. This CDR3 has 14 amino acids. The CDR3 loop is CASSWGGQNYEQYF. As DNA, the CDR3 is TGCGCCAGCAGCTGGGGGGGACAGAACTACGAGCAGTACTTC.

CDR3 DNA: TGTGCCAGCAGCTTGGTTTCCTACCCAACCAAGAAAAGCTCTGGAAACACCATATATTTT. It is translated as CASSLVSYPTKKSSGNTIYF. The V and J genes are TRBV5-4 and TRBJ1-3; no clear D gene. There are 20 residues in the CDR3. V lost 0 bases and J 0 bases, leaving 22 bases between the germline ends. Germline CDR1 and CDR2: SGHNT and YYREEE (reference sequence).

The rearrangement joins TRBV27 to TRBJ1-2, with a weak D call TRBD1 (5 bases). Germline V gene data show CDR1 as MNHEY and CDR2 as SMNVEV (reference sequence). V was trimmed by 6 bases and J by 5 bases, leaving 19 bases between them. The CDR3 extends over 15 amino acids. The CDR3 protein is CASRGRQTSLYGYTF. The CDR3 nucleotides read TGTGCCAGCAGGGGGAGACAGACTTCCCTTTATGGCTACACCTTC.

This clone was seen only once. The V and J genes are TRBV2 and TRBJ1-1; perhaps TRBD1 as D (5 bases). The germline V and J ends were trimmed by 6 bases and 1 base, with 12 bases remaining between them. CDR1 and CDR2 from the germline V gene are SNHLY and FYNNEI. The CDR3 has 14 residues. The CDR3 protein is CASRAGDWNTEAFF. CDR3 nucleotide sequence: TGTGCCAGCAGGGCGGGGGATTGGAACACTGAAGCTTTCTTT.

The rearrangement uses TRBV29-1 and TRBJ2-5, with D possibly called TRBD1 or TRBD2 (6 bases each). CDR1 is SQVTM, CDR2 ANQGSEA, per germline. This CDR3 has 13 amino acids. V lost 5 bases to trimming and J lost 5 bases, with 15 bases between them. In nucleotides, the CDR3 is TGCAGCGTTCGAAGGGGGGTAGAGGAGACCCAGTACTTC. This gives the protein CSVRRGVEETQYF.

The chain carries TRBV5-5 and TRBJ1-3; the D is unclear. Germline CDR1 is SGHKS and CDR2 is YYEKEE (reference sequence). The CDR3 sequence is 14 residues long. V lost 5 bases, J lost 2 bases, and 11 bases lay in between. CDR3 protein: CASRLDLAGNTIYF. The CDR3 nucleotides are TGTGCCAGCAGACTGGACCTCGCTGGAAACACCATATATTTT.

This clone has just a few counts. V is TRBV30 and J is TRBJ1-2; TRBD1 matches 10 bases. Looked up from germline, CDR1 is GTSNPN and CDR2 is SVGIG (reference sequence). CDR3 size: 13 residues. The trim removed 6 bases at V and 6 bases at J, leaving 7 bases unmatched. The DNA for the CDR3 is TGTGCCTGCGGTTTGACAGGGGGCAATGGCTACACCTTC. The encoded protein is CACGLTGGNGYTF.

The genes are TRBV5-6 and TRBJ2-2; D tentatively fits TRBD1 or TRBD2 (6 bases each). V was clipped by 6 bases and J by 5 bases, with 20 bases between them. This CDR3 contains 16 residues. The V gene's germline CDR1 is SGHDT and CDR2 YYEEEE. Here the CDR3 reads CASTLMGGARTGELFF. CDR3 sequence (DNA): TGTGCCAGCACCCTCATGGGGGGCGCAAGGACCGGGGAGCTGTTTTTT.

The chain joins TRBV7-8 to TRBJ1-2; D ambiguous. Germline loops: CDR1 SGHVS, CDR2 FQNEAQ. V was trimmed by 5 bases and J by 4 bases, leaving 8 bases between them. The length of the CDR3 is 12 residues. The CDR3 spells CASSIGSYGYTF. The CDR3 DNA is TGTGCCAGCAGCATCGGGAGCTATGGCTACACCTTC.

The chain carries TRBV6-6 and TRBJ2-3; D possibly corresponds to TRBD1 (6 bases). CDR1 and CDR2 from the germline V gene are MNHNY and SVGAGI (reference sequence). V was trimmed by 6 bases and J by 5 bases, leaving 15 bases between them. The CDR3 runs 14 residues. CDR3 amino acids: CASRVQGSRDTQYF. In DNA, the CDR3 is TGTGCCAGCAGGGTGCAGGGGTCTAGAGATACGCAGTATTTT.

The chain employs TRBV11-2 and TRBJ1-5; D is unclear. Germline values: CDR1 SGHAT, CDR2 FQNNGV. The CDR3 contains 13 residues. Trimming stripped 1 base from V and 7 bases from J, with 8 bases between. This chain's CDR3 is CASSLGDKQPQHF. The CDR3 DNA reads TGTGCCAGCAGCTTAGGGGATAAGCAGCCCCAGCATTTT.

The chain combines TRBV19 with TRBJ1-6, with 8 bases matching TRBD1. The CDR3 is made up of 14 amino acids. After removal of 7 bases from V and 10 bases from J, the junction contained 9 bases not matched to a gene. The germline CDR1 and CDR2 sequences are LNHDA and SQIVND (reference sequence). The CDR3 DNA reads TGTGCCAGTAACCTCGACAGGGGAGTCTCACCCCTCCACTTT. Protein product: CASNLDRGVSPLHF.

This sequence joins TRBV30 and TRBJ1-2; tentatively, D is TRBD1 (5 bases). This CDR3 comprises 14 residues. The V gene lost 4 bases and the J gene lost 6 bases, with 18 bases spanning the gap. Germline V lookup: CDR1 GTSNPN, CDR2 SVGIG (reference sequence). CDR3 nucleotides: TGTGCCTGGAAGTTTACGTCCGGGGGGAATGGCTACACCTTC. Encoded protein: CAWKFTSGGNGYTF.

The chain recombines TRBV6-5 with TRBJ1-2; TRBD1 matches at 7 bases. Per germline, CDR1 MNHEY and CDR2 SVGAGI. The V gene end was trimmed by 6 bases and the J gene end by 8 bases; junction bases not matched to a gene: 9. The CDR3 is made up of 13 amino acids. CDR3 amino acids: CASSPGQLRGYTF. DNA for the CDR3: TGTGCCAGCAGCCCGGGACAGCTCCGGGGCTACACCTTC.

This clone was counted a few times. The chain employs TRBV9 and TRBJ2-1; unclear D gene. Per germline, CDR1 SGDLS and CDR2 YYNGEE. This CDR3 contains 13 residues. V shed 4 bases and J shed 10 bases, with 15 bases lying between them. The CDR3 loop reads CASSPSTPDEQFF. The CDR3 DNA sequence: TGTGCCAGCAGCCCCTCCACACCCGACGAGCAGTTCTTC. Based on the CDR3 plus reference TRBV9 and TRBJ2-1, the full variable domain is DSGVTQTPKHLITATGQRVTLRCSPRSGDLSVYWYQQSLDQGLQFLIQYYNGEERAKGNILERFSAQQFPDLHSELNLSSLELGDSALYFCASSPSTPDEQFFGPGTRLTVL.

This clone was observed a handful of times. This sample includes further DNA sequences coding for the same CDR3. This sequence joins TRBV19 and TRBJ1-2; D is perhaps TRBD1 (6 bases). The CDR3 spans 13 residues. V shed 4 bases and J shed 4 bases, with 10 bases lying between them. Germline loops: CDR1 LNHDA, CDR2 SQIVND (reference sequence). The chain's CDR3 is CASSTTGVYGYTF. DNA of the CDR3: TGTGCCAGTAGTACGACAGGCGTCTATGGCTACACCTTC.

This chain joins TRBV11-2 and TRBJ1-2; D may be TRBD1 (5 bases). Deletions cut 4 bases from V and 4 bases from J, with 16 bases between. Germline V CDR1 and CDR2: SGHAT, FQNNGV. The CDR3 totals 15 residues. This CDR3 is CASSSIGDRGYGYTF. DNA of the CDR3: TGTGCCAGCAGCTCCATCGGGGATAGGGGCTATGGCTACACCTTC.

The V gene is TRBV6-5, the J gene TRBJ1-5, with no clear D. This CDR3 contains 14 residues. With 4 bases removed from V and 6 bases from J, the gap between germline ends came to 13 bases. Per the germline V gene, CDR1 is MNHEY and CDR2 is SVGAGI. The CDR3 loop is CASSLRQWGQPQHF. Written as DNA, the CDR3 is TGTGCCAGCAGTTTACGCCAGTGGGGTCAGCCCCAGCATTTT.

This chain uses TRBV2 with TRBJ1-1; 11 bases align to TRBD1. CDR1 and CDR2 from the germline V gene are SNHLY and FYNNEI. The length of the CDR3 is 15 residues. V was pared by 6 bases and J by 5 bases, with 8 bases of the junction left unmatched. CDR3 in amino acids: CASRAGTGGDTEAFF. The CDR3 nucleotides read TGTGCCAGCAGAGCCGGGACAGGGGGGGATACTGAAGCTTTCTTT.

In its sample, this clone was seen a few times. V gene TRBV7-6 combines with J gene TRBJ1-1; 8 bases fit TRBD1. CDR1 and CDR2 from the germline V gene are SGHVS and FNYEAQ. V lost 5 bases and J lost 5; bases outside the gene matches: 7. The CDR3 has 14 residues. The DNA of the CDR3 is TGTGCCAGCAGCCCGGACGGGACAGGTACTGAAGCTTTCTTT. Its protein is CASSPDGTGTEAFF.

The genes are TRBV11-2 and TRBJ2-3; no firm D call. The CDR3 is 14 amino acids. The V end was cut by 0 bases, the J end by 2 bases, with 6 bases between. Germline V gene data show CDR1 as SGHAT and CDR2 as FQNNGV. The chain's CDR3 is CASSLELTTDTQYF. For the CDR3, the DNA is TGTGCCAGCAGCTTAGAGTTGACCACAGATACGCAGTATTTT.

The chain recombines TRBV18 with TRBJ1-2; the D gene is possibly TRBD1 (5 bases). V lost 3 bases and J lost 5, with 10 bases in between. Germline V gives CDR1 KGHSH, CDR2 LQKENI. The CDR3 totals 13 residues. This CDR3 reads CASSPGDRYGYTF. The CDR3 nucleotides read TGTGCCAGCTCACCCGGGGACCGATATGGCTACACCTTC.